The 29 T cell receptor beta chains presented below share a single source sample, sequenced in a study of cytomegalovirus exposure and HLA in healthy donors. TCRdb keeps only in-frame clones here, not all; method: immunoSEQ multiplex PCR. Here the sample spans approximately 110,000 clones, approximately 94% being singletons. The sequencing sample was made of PBMCs. These receptors were obtained from a woman aged 18-29 years in good health and CMV-seronegative.

V gene TRBV27 combines with J gene TRBJ2-1; a possible D gene is TRBD2 (7 bases). The germline gives CDR1 MNHEY, CDR2 SMNVEV (reference sequence). This CDR3 is 16 amino acids long. V dropped 6 bases and J dropped 2 bases, with 17 bases sitting between them. The CDR3 DNA reads TGTGCCAGCAGGAGTGAGGGAGGGGGACCCTACAATGAGCAGTTCTTC. Translated, it gives CASRSEGGGPYNEQFF.

The rearrangement joins TRBV6-1 to TRBJ1-5, with 8 bases matching TRBD1. This CDR3 comprises 15 residues. CDR1 MNHNS and CDR2 SASEGT come from the germline V gene. Unmatched junction bases numbered 8, after V lost 7 bases and J lost 3 bases. DNA for the CDR3: TGTGCCAGCATCGCACAGGGGGGAAACAATCAGCCCCAGCATTTT. This gives the protein CASIAQGGNNQPQHF.

The chain uses TRBV29-1 and TRBJ2-1; 8 positions agree with TRBD1. Germline values: CDR1 SQVTM, CDR2 ANQGSEA. V lost 8 bases, J lost 2 bases, and 8 bases stayed unmatched. The CDR3 length is 14 residues. CDR3 sequence reads: CSLTLDRAYNEQFF. In DNA, the CDR3 is TGCAGCCTGACCTTGGACAGGGCCTACAATGAGCAGTTCTTC.

The gene calls are TRBV6-1 and TRBJ2-7; weak D call: TRBD1 (5 bases). V was shortened by 11 bases and J by 2 bases, with 10 bases between the two germline ends. The germline gives CDR1 MNHNS, CDR2 SASEGT. This CDR3 is built from 11 residues. The CDR3 is CASQDAYEQYF. CDR3 DNA: TGTGCCTCACAGGACGCCTACGAGCAGTACTTC.

The rearrangement uses TRBV5-1 and TRBJ2-3; TRBD1 might be the D (5 bases). Germline V gene lookup returns CDR1 SGHRS and CDR2 YFSETQ. This CDR3 has 15 amino acids. V was clipped by 3 bases and J by 1 base, with 12 bases between them. This chain's CDR3 is CASSSRDRGTDTQYF. The DNA of the CDR3 is TGCGCCAGCAGCTCGCGAGACAGAGGCACAGATACGCAGTATTTT.

The gene calls are TRBV7-2 and TRBJ1-5; D is unclear. With 3 bases removed from V and 7 bases from J, the gap between germline ends came to 10 bases. The CDR3 loop spans 13 amino acids. CDR1 and CDR2 from the germline V gene are SGHTA and FQGNSA. CDR3 coding DNA: TGTGCCAGCAGCTTGTGGGGAGGACAGCCCCAGCATTTT. Its translation: CASSLWGGQPQHF.

The chain carries TRBV2 and TRBJ1-4, with D tentatively TRBD1 (6 bases). This CDR3 is built from 14 residues. Trimming took 7 bases from V and 6 from J, leaving 15 bases between them. Germline values: CDR1 SNHLY, CDR2 FYNNEI. The CDR3 DNA reads as TGTGCCAGCAAAATAATCAGGACAGATGAAAAACTGTTTTTT. Protein sequence: CASKIIRTDEKLFF.

The chain combines TRBV2 with TRBJ2-7; 10 bases line up with TRBD1. This CDR3 contains 13 residues. The V gene's germline CDR1 is SNHLY and CDR2 FYNNEI. Trimming cost V 6 bases and J 3 bases; bases outside gene matches: 2. Here the CDR3 DNA reads TGTGCCAGCAGGGGACAGGGGAACTACGAGCAGTACTTC. Protein product: CASRGQGNYEQYF.

The DNA for the CDR3 is TGTGCCAGCAGCGTAGAAAGGGGAAGGTTGGTAGAGACCCAGTACTTC. Translated, it gives CASSVERGRLVETQYF. The chain combines TRBV9 with TRBJ2-5, with D possibly TRBD1 on 5 matching bases. This CDR3 spans 16 amino acids. Germline lookup yields CDR1 SGDLS and CDR2 YYNGEE. V was trimmed by 0 bases and J by 4 bases, leaving 16 bases between them.

The rearrangement joins TRBV2 to TRBJ1-1; no clear D gene. The V gene's germline CDR1 is SNHLY and CDR2 FYNNEI. Trimming removed 2 bases at V and 5 bases at J, with 12 bases between. The CDR3 is 14 amino acids. The CDR3 sequence: CASSEQSPGTEAFF. The CDR3 bases are TGTGCCAGCAGTGAACAGAGCCCGGGAACTGAAGCTTTCTTT.

The chain links TRBV19 to TRBJ2-2, with a tentative D call TRBD2 (6 bases). Deletions cut 3 bases from V and 0 bases from J, with 8 bases between. The CDR3 contains 15 residues. Germline CDR1 and CDR2: LNHDA and SQIVND (reference sequence). CDR3 nucleotide sequence: TGTGCCAGTAGTATCGGGAGTTCGAACACCGGGGAGCTGTTTTTT. Its translation: CASSIGSSNTGELFF.

This chain links TRBV28 with TRBJ1-4, with 8 bases fitting TRBD1. Looked up from germline, CDR1 is MDHEN and CDR2 is SYDVKM. The CDR3 sequence is 18 residues long. Losses at the gene ends were 5 bases for V and 6 bases for J; bases not matched to a gene: 17. Written as DNA, the CDR3 is TGTGCCAGCAGTCGGACAGGGCAAACCAACCCAACCGATGAAAAACTGTTTTTT. As protein: CASSRTGQTNPTDEKLFF.

This clone was picked up one time. The rearrangement links TRBV15 to TRBJ2-3; D might be TRBD2 (5 bases). Trimming took off 1 base at V and 2 bases at J, with 16 bases between the two ends. The CDR3 runs 17 residues. Germline CDR1 and CDR2: LNHNV and YYDKDF (reference sequence). The CDR3: CATSRVRGLSNTDTQYF. CDR3 nucleotides: TGTGCCACCAGCAGAGTTCGAGGACTTAGCAACACAGATACGCAGTATTTT.

The V call is TRBV7-9, the J call TRBJ2-3; TRBD1 agrees at 9 bases. V lost 5 bases and J lost 4; bases outside the gene matches: 10. The CDR3 has 16 residues. Germline lookup yields CDR1 SEHNR and CDR2 FQNEAQ (reference sequence). CDR3 sequence: CASSINRGRFADTQYF. The CDR3 DNA reads as TGTGCCAGCAGCATAAACAGGGGGCGGTTCGCAGATACGCAGTATTTT.

This chain links TRBV7-2 with TRBJ2-1; D is ambiguous. CDR3 length: 14 amino acids. The V gene lost 3 bases and the J gene lost 8 bases, with 14 bases spanning the gap. Germline V lookup: CDR1 SGHTA, CDR2 FQGNSA. The CDR3 loop reads CASSLWQDSHEQFF. In nucleotides, the CDR3 is TGTGCCAGCAGCTTGTGGCAGGATTCCCATGAGCAGTTCTTC.

This clone appeared a single time. This rearrangement joins TRBV5-6 to TRBJ2-3, with 8 bases fitting TRBD1. V was clipped by 5 bases and J by 5 bases; unmatched bases: 10. Germline-derived CDR1 and CDR2 are SGHDT and YYEEEE. This CDR3 comprises 15 residues. CDR3 sequence (DNA): TGTGCCAGCAGAGGGGCAGGGGGCTGGGAAGATACGCAGTATTTT. Translated: CASRGAGGWEDTQYF.

The chain recombines TRBV6-6 with TRBJ2-4, with TRBD2 matching 7 bases. This CDR3 is 15 amino acids long. The V gene end was trimmed by 6 bases and the J gene end by 1 base; junction bases not matched to a gene: 6. Germline V gene lookup returns CDR1 MNHNY and CDR2 SVGAGI (reference sequence). The CDR3 DNA follows: TGTGCCAGCAGCCCACTGGGAGGGGCCAAAAACATTCAGTACTTC. Encoded protein: CASSPLGGAKNIQYF.

V and J are TRBV28 and TRBJ1-5; weak D call: TRBD1 (6 bases). The CDR3 contains 14 residues. Germline V gene lookup returns CDR1 MDHEN and CDR2 SYDVKM. With 4 bases removed from V and 0 bases from J, the gap between germline ends came to 7 bases. The CDR3 region has the DNA TGTGCCAGCAGTTGGACAGCTAGCAATCAGCCCCAGCATTTT. Residues: CASSWTASNQPQHF.

The chain uses TRBV30 and TRBJ2-7; D unresolved. The V and J ends lost 4 bases and 3 bases respectively, with 7 bases between them. Per the germline V gene, CDR1 is GTSNPN and CDR2 is SVGIG (reference sequence). This CDR3 is built from 11 residues. DNA of the CDR3: TGTGCCTGGACCTCCGGCTACGAGCAGTACTTC. As protein: CAWTSGYEQYF.

The chain links TRBV11-2 to TRBJ2-7, with TRBD2 matching over 9 bases. V gave up 5 bases and J gave up 6 bases; unmatched junction bases: 11. Germline V gene sequence: CDR1 SGHAT, CDR2 FQNNGV. This CDR3 has 15 residues. CDR3: CASSAQAGGLLEQYF. The CDR3 region has the DNA TGTGCCAGCAGCGCACAAGCGGGAGGCCTCCTCGAGCAGTACTTC.

This chain connects TRBV5-1 to TRBJ2-5, with D tentatively TRBD1 (5 bases). V was trimmed by 4 bases and J by 1 base, leaving 14 bases between them. CDR1 is SGHRS, CDR2 YFSETQ, per germline. The CDR3 length is 15 residues. This CDR3 is CASSPQGLVQETQYF. Written as DNA, the CDR3 is TGCGCCAGCAGCCCCCAGGGTTTAGTCCAAGAGACCCAGTACTTC.

The chain is built from TRBV5-4 and TRBJ2-5; 8 bases are shared with TRBD2. The length of the CDR3 is 16 residues. V trimming: 4 bases; J trimming: 5 bases; junction bases outside the gene matches: 13. CDR1 and CDR2 from the germline V gene are SGHNT and YYREEE (reference sequence). The CDR3 loop reads CASSGGVSGMTETQYF. Here the CDR3 DNA reads TGTGCCAGCAGCGGGGGGGTTAGCGGGATGACGGAGACCCAGTACTTC.

The chain has TRBV28 and TRBJ1-5, with TRBD1 as a possible D gene (5 bases). This CDR3 region has 14 residues. CDR1 and CDR2 (germline): MDHEN, SYDVKM. Trimming left V 6 bases short and J 3 bases short, with 12 bases between. CDR3 in DNA: TGTGCCAGCAGCCCTCGACAGATCAATCAGCCCCAGCATTTT. Translating gives CASSPRQINQPQHF.

The chain employs TRBV5-6 and TRBJ1-5; D not resolved. Germline V CDR1 and CDR2: SGHDT, YYEEEE. V was clipped by 1 base and J by 5 bases, with 4 bases between them. This CDR3 comprises 12 residues. CDR3 nucleotides: TGTGCCAGCAGCTTGTTCGATCAGCCCCAGCATTTT. Protein product: CASSLFDQPQHF.

The chain recombines TRBV6-5 with TRBJ2-1; 9 bases line up with TRBD1. The CDR3 covers 15 residues. Germline lookup yields CDR1 MNHEY and CDR2 SVGAGI. Losses at the gene ends were 4 bases for V and 3 bases for J; bases not matched to a gene: 4. CDR3 in amino acids: CASSSRDRDYNEQFF. CDR3 nucleotide sequence: TGTGCCAGCAGTTCCCGGGACAGGGACTACAATGAGCAGTTCTTC.

The chain uses TRBV13 and TRBJ2-7; D perhaps matches TRBD1 (6 bases). The CDR3 loop spans 12 amino acids. Germline V gene data show CDR1 as PRHDT and CDR2 as FYEKMQ (reference sequence). The V and J ends lost 8 bases and 6 bases respectively, with 14 bases between them. The CDR3 nucleotides are TGTGCCAGCCAGAACAGGGCTAGCGAGCAGTACTTC. Translated, it gives CASQNRASEQYF.

The chain links TRBV30 to TRBJ2-7; D is uncertain. CDR1 and CDR2 from the germline V gene are GTSNPN and SVGIG (reference sequence). This CDR3 has 13 residues. Deletions cut 4 bases from V and 0 bases from J, with 10 bases between. DNA of the CDR3: TGTGCCTGGATCGGTGACTCCTCCTACGAGCAGTACTTC. Translating gives CAWIGDSSYEQYF.

This chain joins TRBV7-6 and TRBJ2-7, with 7 bases fitting TRBD2. This CDR3 contains 14 residues. The V segment lost 1 base and the J segment 5 bases; nucleotides outside the gene matches: 5. Germline V lookup: CDR1 SGHVS, CDR2 FNYEAQ. The CDR3 nucleotides read TGTGCCAGCAGCTTAGAGGGACTATACCACGAGCAGTACTTC. It yields the protein CASSLEGLYHEQYF.

This rearrangement joins TRBV6-6 to TRBJ1-2; tentatively, D is TRBD1 (5 bases). The CDR3 extends over 14 amino acids. The V end lost 7 bases, the J end lost 7 bases, and 19 bases lay between the germline ends. Germline V gene data show CDR1 as MNHNY and CDR2 as SVGAGI (reference sequence). CDR3 in DNA: TGTGCCAGCACTTCCGGGTCGGGGGTATTTGGCTACACCTTC. Its translation is CASTSGSGVFGYTF.